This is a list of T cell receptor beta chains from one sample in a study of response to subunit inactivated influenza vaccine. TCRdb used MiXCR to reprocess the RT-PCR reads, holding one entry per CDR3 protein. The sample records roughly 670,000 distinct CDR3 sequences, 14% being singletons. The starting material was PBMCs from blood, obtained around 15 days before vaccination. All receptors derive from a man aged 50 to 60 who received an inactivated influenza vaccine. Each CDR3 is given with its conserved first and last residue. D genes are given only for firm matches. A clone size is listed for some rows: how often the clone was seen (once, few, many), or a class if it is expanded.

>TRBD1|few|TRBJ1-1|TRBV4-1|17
TGCGCCAGCAGCCAATCCAGACTACAGGGGTCGAAGACTGAAGCTTTCTTT
CASSQSRLQGSKTEAFF
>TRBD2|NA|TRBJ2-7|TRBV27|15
TGTGCCAGCAGTCCCTTCTCTAGCGGGCTTTTAGAGCAGTACTTC
CASSPFSSGLLEQYF
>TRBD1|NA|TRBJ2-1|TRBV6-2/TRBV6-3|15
TGTGCCAGCAGACCGGGACAGGTCCTTTACAATGAGCAGTTCTTC
CASRPGQVLYNEQFF
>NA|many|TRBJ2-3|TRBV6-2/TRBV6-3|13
TGTGCCAGCAGTTACTCGGGAGTGGATACGCAGTATTTT
CASSYSGVDTQYF
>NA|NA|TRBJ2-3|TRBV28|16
TGTGCCAGCAGTTTATGGACAGTGGAAAACACAGATACGCAGTATTTT
CASSLWTVENTDTQYF
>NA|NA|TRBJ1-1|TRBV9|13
TGTGCCAGCAGCGTAGCGCCGGACCGGCAAGCTTTCTTT
CASSVAPDRQAFF
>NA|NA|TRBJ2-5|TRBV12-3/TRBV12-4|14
TGTGCCAGCAGTAACCTCGGGTACCAAGAGACCCAGTACTTC
CASSNLGYQETQYF
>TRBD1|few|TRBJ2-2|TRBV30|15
TGTGCCTGGAGCGGTGGGACAGAGAACACCGGGGAGCTGTTTTTT
CAWSGGTENTGELFF
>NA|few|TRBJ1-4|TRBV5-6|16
TGTGCCAGCAGCTTGGGACAGCTTGCAACTAATGAAAAACTGTTTTTT
CASSLGQLATNEKLFF
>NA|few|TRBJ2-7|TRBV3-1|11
TGTGCCAGCAGCAAGCTTGGCGAGCAGTACTTC
CASSKLGEQYF
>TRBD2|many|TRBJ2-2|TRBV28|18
TGTGCCAGCAGTAAAGGACTAGCGGGGCAAACGAACACCGGGGAGCTGTTTTTT
CASSKGLAGQTNTGELFF
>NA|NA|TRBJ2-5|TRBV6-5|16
TGTGCCAGCAGTTACGAACACAGGGCGATCCAAGAGACCCAGTACTTC
CASSYEHRAIQETQYF
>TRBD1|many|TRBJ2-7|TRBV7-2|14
TGTGCCAGCAGCCAACCGGGACAGACCTACGAGCAGTACTTC
CASSQPGQTYEQYF
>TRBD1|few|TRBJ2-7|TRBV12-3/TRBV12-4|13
TGTGCCAGCAGGGCGGGACAGGGATACGAGCAGTACTTC
CASRAGQGYEQYF
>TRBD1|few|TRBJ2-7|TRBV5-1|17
TGCGCCAGCAGCTTGGCCAAGGGACAGGGAATAACCTACGAGCAGTACTTC
CASSLAKGQGITYEQYF
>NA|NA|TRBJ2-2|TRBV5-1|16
TGCGCCAGCAGCTTGGAGGTCGTTGGGAGCACCGGGGAGCTGTTTTTT
CASSLEVVGSTGELFF
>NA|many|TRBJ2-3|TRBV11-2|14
TGTGCCAGCAGCCCGCCGGGATTAAGAGATACGCAGTATTTT
CASSPPGLRDTQYF
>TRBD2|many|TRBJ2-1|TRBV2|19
TGTGCCAGCAGTGCGGTGACTAGCGGTTCCTTGAGCTCCTACAATGAGCAGTTCTTC
CASSAVTSGSLSSYNEQFF
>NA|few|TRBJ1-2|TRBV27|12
TGTGCCAGCAGTTTAGGGGGGGAGGGCTACACCTTC
CASSLGGEGYTF
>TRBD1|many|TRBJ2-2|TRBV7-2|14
TGTGCCAGCAGACCTTACAGGGGACCCGGGGAGCTGTTTTTT
CASRPYRGPGELFF
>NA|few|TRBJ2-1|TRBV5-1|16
TGCGCCAGCAGCCCTGGGACTGGTGGGTCCTCCAATGAGCAGTTCTTC
CASSPGTGGSSNEQFF
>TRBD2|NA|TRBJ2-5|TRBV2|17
TGTGCCAGCAGTTCCCTGCGGGGGGCCAGTACCCAAGAGACCCAGTACTTC
CASSSLRGASTQETQYF
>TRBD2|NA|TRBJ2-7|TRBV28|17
TGTGCCAGCAGTACACCCCGGGGACTAGGGGGTTGGTACGAGCAGTACTTC
CASSTPRGLGGWYEQYF
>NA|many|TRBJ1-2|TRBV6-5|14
TGTGCCAGCAGTTACTCGATTTCGGGATATGGCTACACCTTC
CASSYSISGYGYTF
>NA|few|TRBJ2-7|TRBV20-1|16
TGCAGTGCTAGAGACGAAGCCTGGCAGGGTTTCCACGAGCAGTACTTC
CSARDEAWQGFHEQYF
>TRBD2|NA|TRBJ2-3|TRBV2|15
TGTGCCAGCAGTGTGAGCGGGGGGCCCACAGATACGCAGTATTTT
CASSVSGGPTDTQYF
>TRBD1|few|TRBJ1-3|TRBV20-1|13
TGCAGTGCTCCCGGGACAGCTGGAAACACCATATATTTT
CSAPGTAGNTIYF
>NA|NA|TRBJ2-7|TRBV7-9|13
TGTGCCAGCAGTTGGGACCAATACTACGAGCAGTACTTC
CASSWDQYYEQYF
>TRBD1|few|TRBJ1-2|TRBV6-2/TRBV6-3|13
TGTGCCAGCAAGTTCTCGGACAGGAGCGGCTACACCTTC
CASKFSDRSGYTF
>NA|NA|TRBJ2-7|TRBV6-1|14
TGTGCCAGCAGTGAATTGGGGGACGGCTACGAGCAGTACTTC
CASSELGDGYEQYF
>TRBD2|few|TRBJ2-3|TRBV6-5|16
TGTGCCAGCAGTTACTCGACCCGGGGGGGCCCAGATACGCAGTATTTT
CASSYSTRGGPDTQYF
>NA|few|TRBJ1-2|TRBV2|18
TGTGCCAGCAGTGTCCGACCGGGACGCCCAGGCTCTAACTATGGCTACACCTTC
CASSVRPGRPGSNYGYTF
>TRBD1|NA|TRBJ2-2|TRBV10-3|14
TGTGCCATCAGTGAAGGGACAGTGGTCGGGGAGCTGTTTTTT
CAISEGTVVGELFF
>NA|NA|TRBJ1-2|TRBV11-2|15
TGTGCCAGCAGCTTAGAGAGTGGGGGTGCCTATGGCTACACCTTC
CASSLESGGAYGYTF
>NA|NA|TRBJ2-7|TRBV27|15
TGTGCCAGCCGTCAACAAACCAGGGGAACCTACGAGCAGTACTTC
CASRQQTRGTYEQYF
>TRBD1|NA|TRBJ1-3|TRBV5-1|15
TGCGCCAGCAGCCCAGGGGGCAACTCTGGAAACACCATATATTTT
CASSPGGNSGNTIYF
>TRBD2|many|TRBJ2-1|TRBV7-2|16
TGTGCCAGCAGCCTATGGACTAGCGGGACCTACAATGAGCAGTTCTTC
CASSLWTSGTYNEQFF
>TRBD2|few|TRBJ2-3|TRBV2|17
TGTGCCAGCAGTGAAGAAACTAGCGGGGAGGTTCCAGATACGCAGTATTTT
CASSEETSGEVPDTQYF
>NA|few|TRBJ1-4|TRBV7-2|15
TGTGCCAGCAGCGTAGACAAGTCCCCTACTGAAAAACTGTTTTTT
CASSVDKSPTEKLFF
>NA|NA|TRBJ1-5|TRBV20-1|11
TGCAGTGTTACAGAGGGAGGGCCCCAGCATTTT
CSVTEGGPQHF
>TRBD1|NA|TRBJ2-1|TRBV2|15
TGTGCCAGCATATTCGGACAGGTTCTCTACAATGAGCAGTTCTTC
CASIFGQVLYNEQFF
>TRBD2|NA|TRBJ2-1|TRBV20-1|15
TGCAGTGCTAAACCGCGGGGGGGCCGCTACAATGAGCAGTTCTTC
CSAKPRGGRYNEQFF
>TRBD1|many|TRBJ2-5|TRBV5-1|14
TGCGCCAGCAGCTCGGGACAGGTCCAAGAGACCCAGTACTTC
CASSSGQVQETQYF
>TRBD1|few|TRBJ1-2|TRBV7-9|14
TGTGCCAGCAGCTTAGAAGAGGGGGCCAATGGCTACACCTTC
CASSLEEGANGYTF
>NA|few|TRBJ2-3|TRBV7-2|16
TGTGCCAGCAGCTTATACACGGGAGTGGGCACAGATACGCAGTATTTT
CASSLYTGVGTDTQYF
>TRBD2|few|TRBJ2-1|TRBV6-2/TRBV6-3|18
TGTGCCAGCAGTCTAACCTGGCGACTAGCGGGGTTATACAATGAGCAGTTCTTC
CASSLTWRLAGLYNEQFF
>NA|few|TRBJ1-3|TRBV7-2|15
TGTGCCAGCAGCCCAAGACCCGGGTTTGAAAACACCATATATTTT
CASSPRPGFENTIYF
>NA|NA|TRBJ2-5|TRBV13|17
TGTGCCAGCAGCTCCACAACACTCTCTGGCCGTCAAGAGACCCAGTACTTC
CASSSTTLSGRQETQYF
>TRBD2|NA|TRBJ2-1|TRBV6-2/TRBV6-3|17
TGTGCCAGCACAAGGACTAGCGGGAGGATAACCTACAATGAGCAGTTCTTC
CASTRTSGRITYNEQFF